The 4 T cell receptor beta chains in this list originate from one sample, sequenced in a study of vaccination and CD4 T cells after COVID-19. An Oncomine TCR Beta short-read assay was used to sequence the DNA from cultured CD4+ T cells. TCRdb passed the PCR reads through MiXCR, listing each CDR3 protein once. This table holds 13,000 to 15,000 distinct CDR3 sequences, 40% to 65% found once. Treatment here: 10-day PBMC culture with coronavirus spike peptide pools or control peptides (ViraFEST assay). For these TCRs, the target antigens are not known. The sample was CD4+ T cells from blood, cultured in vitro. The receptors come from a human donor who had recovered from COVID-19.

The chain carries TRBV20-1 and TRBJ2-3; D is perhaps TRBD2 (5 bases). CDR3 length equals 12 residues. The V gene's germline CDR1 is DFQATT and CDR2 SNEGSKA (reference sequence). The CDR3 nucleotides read TGCGCTTCGAAAGGGAGCCGGGATACGCAGTATTTT. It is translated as CASKGSRDTQYF.

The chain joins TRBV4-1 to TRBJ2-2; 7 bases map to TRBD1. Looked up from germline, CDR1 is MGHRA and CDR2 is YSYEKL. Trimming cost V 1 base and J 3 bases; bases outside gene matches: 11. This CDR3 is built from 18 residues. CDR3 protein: CASSQGRGQRTYTGELFF. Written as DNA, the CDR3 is TGCGCCAGCAGCCAAGGACGGGGACAGAGAACCTACACCGGGGAGCTGTTTTTT.

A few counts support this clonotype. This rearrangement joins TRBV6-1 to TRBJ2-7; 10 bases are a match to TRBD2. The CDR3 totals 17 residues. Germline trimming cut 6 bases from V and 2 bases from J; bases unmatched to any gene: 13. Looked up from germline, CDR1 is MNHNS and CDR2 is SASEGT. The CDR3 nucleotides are TGTGCCAGCAGCTCAAGGCCTAGCGGGAGTTCAACCTACGAGCAGTACTTC. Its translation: CASSSRPSGSSTYEQYF.

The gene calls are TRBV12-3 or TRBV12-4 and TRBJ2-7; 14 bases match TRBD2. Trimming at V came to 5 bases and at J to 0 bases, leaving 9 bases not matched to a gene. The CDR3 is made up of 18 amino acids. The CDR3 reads CASSPTGGLAGGSYEQYF. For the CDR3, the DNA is TGTGCCAGCAGTCCCACAGGTGGACTAGCGGGAGGCTCCTACGAGCAGTACTTC.